Following are 27 T cell receptor beta chains from one sample sequenced in a study of T cell responses to AZD1222 COVID-19 vaccine (dated by TCRdb to the early 2020s). Taken with the paper, the label for time point translates to: about 28 days (+/-7) after the second vaccine dose. The library came from the immunoSEQ multiplex PCR assay. TCRdb obtained this table from immuneACCESS and retained in-frame rearrangements with V and J assigned. These tables miss some clones; where compared with another copy, unresolved V genes account for less than half of the shortfall, and the remainder is unexplained. The sample data list approximately 150,000 clones, and 85% to 90% of these were observed just once. The ten largest clones capture around 5.1% of the sample. The sample here was peripheral blood, taken 28 days after the second AZD1222 dose. These receptors were obtained from an adult who received the AZD1222 COVID-19 vaccine.

This clone was seen a handful of times. This rearrangement joins TRBV5-5 to TRBJ1-2; D is undetermined. V was trimmed by 0 bases and J by 4 bases, leaving 4 bases between them. The CDR3 spans 12 residues. Germline CDR1 and CDR2: SGHKS and YYEKEE (reference sequence). The CDR3: CASSLGGYGYTF. The CDR3 DNA reads TGTGCCAGCAGCTTGGGGGGCTATGGCTACACCTTC.

V usage is TRBV6-5 and J usage is TRBJ1-4; D is undetermined. The CDR3 has 14 amino acids. Looked up from germline, CDR1 is MNHEY and CDR2 is SVGAGI. Trimming took off 0 bases at V and 1 base at J, with 3 bases between the two ends. The CDR3 loop is CASSYSLTNEKLFF. The CDR3 DNA reads TGTGCCAGCAGTTACTCGTTAACTAATGAAAAACTGTTTTTT.

The genes are TRBV7-2 and TRBJ1-1, with D unclear. This CDR3 has 13 residues. The germline V gene has CDR1 SGHTA and CDR2 FQGNSA. V gave up 5 bases and J gave up 8 bases, with 15 bases separating them. The CDR3 region is CASSPILGYEAFF. CDR3 in DNA: TGTGCCAGCAGCCCGATTCTGGGGTACGAAGCTTTCTTT.

The CDR3 reads CASSDSGSRYGYTF. In nucleotides, the CDR3 is TGTGCCAGTAGTGATTCAGGGTCCCGCTATGGCTACACCTTC. The chain combines TRBV19 with TRBJ1-2, with D possibly matching TRBD1 (5 bases). With 5 bases removed from V and 4 bases from J, the gap between germline ends came to 14 bases. CDR3 length equals 14 residues. Germline V CDR1 and CDR2: LNHDA, SQIVND (reference sequence).

V and J are TRBV28 and TRBJ1-2; TRBD1 aligns across 7 bases. Unmatched junction bases numbered 7, after V lost 6 bases and J lost 3 bases. Germline V gives CDR1 MDHEN, CDR2 SYDVKM. The CDR3 runs to 14 residues. DNA for the CDR3: TGTGCCAGCAGAGGGGGCCTGAGATACTATGGCTACACCTTC. Residues: CASRGGLRYYGYTF.

This clone was seen just once. The J gene is TRBJ2-7, the V gene TRBV7-2; D is ambiguous. In germline, CDR1 is SGHTA, CDR2 FQGNSA. The CDR3 spans 14 residues. V dropped 5 bases and J dropped 1 base, with 12 bases sitting between them. CDR3 protein: CASSPARVSYEQYF. In DNA, the CDR3 is TGTGCCAGCAGCCCCGCCAGAGTGTCCTACGAGCAGTACTTC.

This chain uses TRBV30 with TRBJ1-1; D remains unclear. The CDR3 runs to 12 residues. The germline V and J ends were trimmed by 2 bases and 6 bases, with 10 bases remaining between them. The germline V gene has CDR1 GTSNPN and CDR2 SVGIG (reference sequence). CDR3 in DNA: TGTGCCTGGAGTCAACAGAGGGCTGAAGCTTTCTTT. Its translation is CAWSQQRAEAFF.

V gene TRBV5-1 combines with J gene TRBJ2-3; 8 bases match TRBD2. Germline V lookup: CDR1 SGHRS, CDR2 YFSETQ. J was trimmed by 3 bases and V by 7 bases; bases with no gene match: 10. The CDR3 runs to 15 residues. The CDR3 is CASGLDGRETDTQYF. The CDR3 DNA reads as TGCGCCAGCGGTCTCGACGGGAGGGAGACAGATACGCAGTATTTT. The variable domain in full, with the rest retrieved from reference TRBV5-1 and TRBJ2-3, is KAGVTQTPRYLIKTRGQQVTLSCSPISGHRSVSWYQQTPGQGLQFLFEYFSETQRNKGNFPGRFSGRQFSNSRSEMNVSTLELGDSALYLCASGLDGRETDTQYFGPGTRLTVL.

A remark on this clone: The CDR3 end shows no conserved phenylalanine or tryptophan, and so a read error is likely. The DNA is left out, because the CDR3 cannot be placed on it with certainty; the CDR3 is given as TCRdb lists it. CDR3 protein: CASTLPEPGWRALG. J is TRBJ2-7 and V is TRBV5-1; the D call in the table, TRBD2, was not verified against the DNA. CDR1 SGHRS and CDR2 YFSETQ come from the germline V gene. Counting both end residues, the CDR3 totals 14 amino acids.

The chain is built from TRBV2 and TRBJ1-6, with D hard to call. Trimming pared 8 bases from V and 9 bases from J, leaving 11 bases between. The CDR3 spans 12 residues. CDR1 and CDR2 from the germline V gene are SNHLY and FYNNEI. Here the CDR3 reads CASRVDGSPLHF. The CDR3 DNA reads TGTGCCAGCCGGGTAGATGGTTCACCCCTCCACTTT.

This sequence joins TRBV12-3 or TRBV12-4 and TRBJ1-1; D call uncertain. This CDR3 spans 13 amino acids. Trimming cost V 3 bases and J 5 bases, with 10 bases left between them. The CDR3 sequence: CASSFAGSTEAFF. CDR3 coding DNA: TGTGCCAGCAGTTTTGCTGGGTCTACTGAAGCTTTCTTT.

This clone was recorded once. V usage is TRBV4-2 and J usage is TRBJ1-5, with D possibly matching TRBD1 (5 bases). This CDR3 spans 16 amino acids. V gave up 0 bases and J gave up 5 bases, with 14 bases separating them. CDR1 and CDR2 (germline): LGHNA, YNFKEQ. CDR3 protein: CASSQDGQYSDQPQHF. The CDR3 coding sequence is TGTGCCAGCAGCCAAGATGGACAATACTCTGATCAGCCCCAGCATTTT.

Note on this clone: The same CDR3 arises from other DNA sequences in this sample as well. In DNA, the CDR3 is TGTGCCAGCAGCCTGGGACGGCTCAACTATGGCTACACCTTC. Translating gives CASSLGRLNYGYTF. The rearrangement links TRBV11-2 to TRBJ1-2, with D perhaps TRBD1 (5 bases). Trimming pared 5 bases from V and 2 bases from J, leaving 12 bases between. Germline V gives CDR1 SGHAT, CDR2 FQNNGV. The CDR3 runs to 14 residues.

This sequence joins TRBV6-6 and TRBJ2-7; the D gene is possibly TRBD2 (6 bases). Germline assignment: CDR1 MNHNY and CDR2 SVGAGI (reference sequence). The CDR3 loop spans 14 amino acids. V lost 6 bases and J 0 bases, leaving 12 bases between the germline ends. CDR3 sequence (DNA): TGTGCCAGCAGGTACGGGGGACTCTCCTACGAGCAGTACTTC. This sequence encodes CASRYGGLSYEQYF.

This clone was seen a handful of times. J is TRBJ1-6 and V is TRBV10-3; D possibly corresponds to TRBD1 (6 bases). CDR1 is ENHRY, CDR2 SYGVKD, per germline. The CDR3 covers 13 residues. V was clipped by 6 bases and J by 11 bases, with 14 bases between them. The CDR3 loop is CAIRETGMAPLHF. DNA for the CDR3: TGTGCCATCAGGGAAACAGGGATGGCACCCCTCCACTTT.

The J gene is TRBJ2-7, the V gene TRBV5-1; TRBD1 aligns across 9 bases. This CDR3 is built from 15 residues. Trimming at V came to 3 bases and at J to 5 bases, leaving 9 bases not matched to a gene. Germline CDR1 reads SGHRS; CDR2 reads YFSETQ. The CDR3 nucleotides read TGCGCCAGCAGCTCCTGGGACAGGGTGAATAACGAGCAGTACTTC. Residues: CASSSWDRVNNEQYF.

The chain carries TRBV6-1 and TRBJ1-5; possibly TRBD1 for D (5 bases). Germline assignment: CDR1 MNHNS and CDR2 SASEGT. Trimming shortened V by 0 bases and J by 6 bases, and 12 bases separated the two germline ends. The CDR3 has 15 residues. Here the CDR3 DNA reads TGTGCCAGCAGTGAAGCAGTGGGGGGTCTTCAGCCCCAGCATTTT. Translated, it gives CASSEAVGGLQPQHF.

The rearrangement links TRBV5-4 to TRBJ2-2; D not certain. This CDR3 is built from 13 residues. CDR1 and CDR2 from the germline V gene are SGHNT and YYREEE (reference sequence). Trimming shortened V by 2 bases and J by 5 bases, and 7 bases separated the two germline ends. The CDR3 bases are TGTGCCAGCAGCTTATTTTATACCGGGGAGCTGTTTTTT. Amino acids: CASSLFYTGELFF.

This rearrangement joins TRBV2 to TRBJ2-7; the D gene is possibly TRBD2 (5 bases). The CDR3 runs to 11 residues. Trimming pared 8 bases from V and 2 bases from J, leaving 7 bases between. Germline CDR1 is SNHLY and CDR2 is FYNNEI. The CDR3 is CASLAAYEQYF. In DNA form, the CDR3 reads TGTGCCAGCCTAGCCGCCTACGAGCAGTACTTC.

This clone was detected only once. This chain links TRBV4-1 with TRBJ2-5, with D possibly being TRBD2 (5 bases). The CDR3 contains 12 residues. The germline CDR1 and CDR2 sequences are MGHRA and YSYEKL. V lost 1 base and J 5 bases, leaving 5 bases between the germline ends. DNA of the CDR3: TGCGCCAGCAGCCAAGGGAGGGAGACCCAGTACTTC. It encodes CASSQGRETQYF.

Here the CDR3 reads CASSKAGEGYNEQFF. The DNA for the CDR3 is TGCGCCAGCAGTAAAGCGGGAGAAGGCTACAATGAGCAGTTCTTC. This chain joins TRBV10-1 and TRBJ2-1, with TRBD2 identical over 8 bases. The germline CDR1 and CDR2 sequences are WNHNN and SYGVQD (reference sequence). The CDR3 sequence is 15 residues long. The J segment lost 3 bases and the V segment lost 5 bases, leaving 6 bases of the junction unmatched.

This rearrangement joins TRBV10-3 to TRBJ1-6; 10 bases match TRBD1. V was pared by 11 bases and J by 10 bases, with 5 bases of the junction left unmatched. Germline-derived CDR1 and CDR2 are ENHRY and SYGVKD. This CDR3 is built from 12 residues. The CDR3 DNA reads as TGTGCCTCCGGGACAGGGGACTCACCCCTCCACTTT. Amino acid sequence: CASGTGDSPLHF.

V usage is TRBV5-6 and J usage is TRBJ1-2; D is unresolved. Germline-derived CDR1 and CDR2 are SGHDT and YYEEEE. V was cut by 4 bases and J by 4 bases, with 8 bases left in between. This CDR3 spans 12 amino acids. The CDR3 protein is CASSPGSYGYTF. CDR3 sequence (DNA): TGTGCCAGCAGCCCCGGCTCCTATGGCTACACCTTC. Based on the CDR3 plus reference TRBV5-6 and TRBJ1-2, the full variable domain is DAGVTQSPTHLIKTRGQQVTLRCSPKSGHDTVSWYQQALGQGPQFIFQYYEEEERQRGNFPDRFSGHQFPNYSSELNVNALLLGDSALYLCASSPGSYGYTFGSGTRLTVV.

The chain joins TRBV27 to TRBJ1-2; tentative D call: TRBD1 (5 bases). Deletions cut 3 bases from V and 6 bases from J, with 14 bases between. Germline values: CDR1 MNHEY, CDR2 SMNVEV (reference sequence). The CDR3 is 14 residues long. CDR3 DNA: TGTGCCAGCAGTTTTGCAGGGATAAGTGATGGCTACACCTTC. Residues: CASSFAGISDGYTF.

The chain employs TRBV6-4 and TRBJ2-1, with 8 bases aligning to TRBD1. V was pared by 2 bases and J by 13 bases, with 7 bases of the junction left unmatched. The CDR3 consists of 13 residues. Germline CDR1 reads MRHNA; CDR2 reads SNTAGT. The CDR3, as DNA: TGTGCCAGCAGTGACAGGACAGGGACGTTCCAGTTCTTC. This encodes CASSDRTGTFQFF.

V usage is TRBV5-4 and J usage is TRBJ1-2; 11 nucleotides match TRBD1. The CDR3 loop spans 14 amino acids. Unmatched junction bases numbered 2, after V lost 2 bases and J lost 5 bases. Germline V CDR1 and CDR2: SGHNT, YYREEE (reference sequence). CDR3 DNA sequence: TGTGCCAGCAGCTTAGGACAGGGGGCTTATGGCTACACCTTC. It codes for CASSLGQGAYGYTF.

This rearrangement joins TRBV18 to TRBJ2-3; TRBD2 might be the D (7 bases). Trimming stripped 2 bases from V and 2 bases from J, with 11 bases between. The germline V gene has CDR1 KGHSH and CDR2 LQKENI. CDR3 length equals 15 residues. The CDR3 region is CASSPLGGATDTQYF. The CDR3 DNA follows: TGTGCCAGCTCACCATTGGGGGGGGCCACAGATACGCAGTATTTT. Complete variable domain (other parts from reference TRBV18 and TRBJ2-3): NAGVMQNPRHLVRRRGQEARLRCSPMKGHSHVYWYRQLPEEGLKFMVYLQKENIIDESGMPKERFSAEFPKEGPSILRIQQVVRGDSAAYFCASSPLGGATDTQYFGPGTRLTVL.